This T cell receptor (beta chain) was sequenced in a study of cytomegalovirus exposure and HLA in healthy donors. With regard to this clone: As yet, its antigen is unknown. Other DNA sequences in the same sample also yield this CDR3.

Overall study findings and caveats: Within an earlier analysis, most TCR beta V segments proved productive either about 87% or about 30% of the time.

The PCR had 60 Vbeta and 13 Jbeta primers. Repertoires were generated with immunoSEQ multiplex PCR, while TCRdb's copy carries only in-frame clones and drops some. The table shows some 150,000 clones, with 80% occurring only once. The CDR3 totals 14 residues. The germline V gene has CDR1 SGDLS and CDR2 YYNGEE. The V end lost 0 bases, the J end lost 4 bases, and 8 bases lay between the germline ends. The sample comprised PBMCs. The receptor's source is a man aged 30 to 45 in good health and CMV-seronegative. The rearrangement uses TRBV9 and TRBJ1-5; weak D call: TRBD1 (5 bases). CDR3 residues: CASSVGSGNQPQHF. Written as DNA, the CDR3 is TGTGCCAGCAGCGTAGGATCAGGGAATCAGCCCCAGCATTTT.